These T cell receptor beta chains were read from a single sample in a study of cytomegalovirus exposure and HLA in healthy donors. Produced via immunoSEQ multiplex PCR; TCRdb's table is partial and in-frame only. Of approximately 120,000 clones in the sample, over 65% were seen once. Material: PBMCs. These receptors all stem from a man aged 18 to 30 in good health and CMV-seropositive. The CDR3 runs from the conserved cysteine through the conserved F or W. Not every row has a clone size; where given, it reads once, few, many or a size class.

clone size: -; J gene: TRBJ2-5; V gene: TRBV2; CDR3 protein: CASSSSGTQYF
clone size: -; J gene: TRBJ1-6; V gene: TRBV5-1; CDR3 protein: CASSYRANSPLHF
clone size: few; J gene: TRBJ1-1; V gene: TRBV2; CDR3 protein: CASKGDRMNTEAFF
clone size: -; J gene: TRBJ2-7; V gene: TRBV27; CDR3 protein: CASSYRQGYEQYF
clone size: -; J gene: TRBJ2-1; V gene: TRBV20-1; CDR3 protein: CSAQAYNEQFF
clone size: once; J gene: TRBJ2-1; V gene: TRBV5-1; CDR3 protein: CASSWPGQGGDEQFF
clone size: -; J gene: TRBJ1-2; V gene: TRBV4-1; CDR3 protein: CASSQITGTESNGYTF
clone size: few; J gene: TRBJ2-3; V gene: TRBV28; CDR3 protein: CASSSPDSPWGDTQYF
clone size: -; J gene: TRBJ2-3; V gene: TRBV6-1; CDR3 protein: CASSAGGLTDTQYF
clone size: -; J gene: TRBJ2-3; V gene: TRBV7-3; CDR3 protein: CASSLQGDTQYF
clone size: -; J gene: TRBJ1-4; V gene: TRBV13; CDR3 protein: CASSSGGQSNEKLFF
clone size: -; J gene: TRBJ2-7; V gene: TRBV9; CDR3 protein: CASSVGDRGLPEQYF
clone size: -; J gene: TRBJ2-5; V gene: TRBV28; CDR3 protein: CASSFRGAGETQYF
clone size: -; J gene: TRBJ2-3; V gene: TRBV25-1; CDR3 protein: CASSLAGGPDTQYF
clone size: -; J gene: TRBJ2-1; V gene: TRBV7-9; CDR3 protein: CASSHRNYDEQFF
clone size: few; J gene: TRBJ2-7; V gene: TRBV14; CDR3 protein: CASSGDRGLWYEQYF
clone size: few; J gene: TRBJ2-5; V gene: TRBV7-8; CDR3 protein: CASRPIGLAGGQETQYF
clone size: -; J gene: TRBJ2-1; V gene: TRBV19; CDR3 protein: CASSIADLSYNEQFF
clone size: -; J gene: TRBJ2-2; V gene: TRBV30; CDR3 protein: CAWTRLAGGTGELFF
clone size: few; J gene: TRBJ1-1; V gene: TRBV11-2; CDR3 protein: CASSLSVNTEAFF
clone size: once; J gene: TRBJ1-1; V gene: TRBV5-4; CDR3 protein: CASSLGNQGRTEAFF
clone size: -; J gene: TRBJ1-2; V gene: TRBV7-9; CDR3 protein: CASSLEQGVDGYTF
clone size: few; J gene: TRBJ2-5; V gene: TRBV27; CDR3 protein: CASSLDRGETQYF
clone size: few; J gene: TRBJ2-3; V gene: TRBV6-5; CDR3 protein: CASSYSTWSTDTQYF
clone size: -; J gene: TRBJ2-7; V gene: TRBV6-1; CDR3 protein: CASSEDAAYYEQYF
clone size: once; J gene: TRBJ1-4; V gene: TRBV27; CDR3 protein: CASSPRDSNEKLFF
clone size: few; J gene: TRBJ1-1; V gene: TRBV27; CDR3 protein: CASSLSGGWNTEAFF
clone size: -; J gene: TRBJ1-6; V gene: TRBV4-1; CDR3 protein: CASSQTPPGQYNSPLHF
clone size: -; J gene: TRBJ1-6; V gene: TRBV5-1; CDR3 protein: CASSLLESSPLHF
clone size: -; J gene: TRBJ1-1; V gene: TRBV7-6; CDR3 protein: CASSLGSGRMNTEAFF
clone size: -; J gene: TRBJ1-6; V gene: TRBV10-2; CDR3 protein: CATSGTGPYNSPLHF
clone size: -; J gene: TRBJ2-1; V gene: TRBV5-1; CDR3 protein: CASNLLANEQFF
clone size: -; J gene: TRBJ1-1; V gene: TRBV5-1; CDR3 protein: CASSLVRPTTTEAFF
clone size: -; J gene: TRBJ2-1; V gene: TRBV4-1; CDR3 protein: CASSQAAGLDLYEQFF
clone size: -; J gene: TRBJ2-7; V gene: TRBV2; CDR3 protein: CASSEGGGGLGEQYF
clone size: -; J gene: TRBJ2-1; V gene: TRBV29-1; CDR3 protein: CSATPGQYNEQFF
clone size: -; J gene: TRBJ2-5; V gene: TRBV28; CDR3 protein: CASSLYGGQETQYF
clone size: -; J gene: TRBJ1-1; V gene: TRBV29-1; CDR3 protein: CSVGGSEAFF
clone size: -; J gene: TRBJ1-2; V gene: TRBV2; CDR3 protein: CASRWGQGVNYGYTF
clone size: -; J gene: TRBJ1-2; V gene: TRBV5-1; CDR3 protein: CASSGQGPNYGYTF
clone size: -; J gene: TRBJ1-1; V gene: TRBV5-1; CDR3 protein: CASSGGLGNTEAFF
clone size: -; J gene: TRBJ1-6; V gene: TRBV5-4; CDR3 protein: CASTIYGPNSPLHF
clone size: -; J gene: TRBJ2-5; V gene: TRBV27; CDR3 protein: CASSLLAGGPQTQYF
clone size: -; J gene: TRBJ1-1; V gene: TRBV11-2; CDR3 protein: CASSLIENTEAFF
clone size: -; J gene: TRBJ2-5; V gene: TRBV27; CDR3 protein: CASSSSGLRQETQYF
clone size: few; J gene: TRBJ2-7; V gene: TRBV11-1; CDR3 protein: CASSAGGFYEQYF
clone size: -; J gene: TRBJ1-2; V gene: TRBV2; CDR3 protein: CARTSQGGYTF
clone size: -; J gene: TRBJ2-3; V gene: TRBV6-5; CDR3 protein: CASTLWAGGRDTQYF
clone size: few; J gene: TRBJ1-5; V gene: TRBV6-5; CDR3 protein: CASGDPRQGRQPQHF
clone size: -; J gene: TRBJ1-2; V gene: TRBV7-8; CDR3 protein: CASSLRGSNYGYTF
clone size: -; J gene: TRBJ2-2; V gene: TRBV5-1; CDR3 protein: CASSLIQDDTGELFF
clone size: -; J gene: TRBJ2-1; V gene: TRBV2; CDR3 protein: CASRRTSGGNDEQFF
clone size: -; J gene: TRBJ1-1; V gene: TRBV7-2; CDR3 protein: CASSTLQGVNTEAFF
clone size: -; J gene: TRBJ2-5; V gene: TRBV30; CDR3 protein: CAWSALRETQYF
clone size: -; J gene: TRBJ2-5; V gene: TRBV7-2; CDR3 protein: CASSLAWGTEETQYF
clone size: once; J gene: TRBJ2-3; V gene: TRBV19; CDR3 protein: CASTTTGTTHTDTQYF
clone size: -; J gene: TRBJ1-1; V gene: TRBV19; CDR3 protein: CASHRVGLSTEAFF